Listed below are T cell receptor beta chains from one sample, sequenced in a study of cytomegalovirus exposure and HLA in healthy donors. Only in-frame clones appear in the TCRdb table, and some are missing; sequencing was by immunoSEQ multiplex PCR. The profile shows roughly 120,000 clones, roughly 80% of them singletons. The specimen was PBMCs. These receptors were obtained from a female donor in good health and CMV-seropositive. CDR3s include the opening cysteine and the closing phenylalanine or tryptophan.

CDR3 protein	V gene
CASSTQQGSTDTQYF	TRBV19
CASSYSSRDINTIYF	TRBV6-6
CASSSWPSGGLPYEQYF	TRBV5-1
CASSGGGDRGTQYF	TRBV6-1
CASSTAVDNYGYTF	TRBV7-9
CASSLPTVPGANVLTF	TRBV5-1
CASTFRFPGLETQYF	TRBV6-5
CATSRDKQGEQFF	TRBV15
CASAREGRGQPQHF	TRBV19
CASSDGNSYNEQFF	TRBV7-9
CASSSGQYEQYF	TRBV5-4
CASSLWGRDLQYF	TRBV5-6
CASSLASGGPTDTQYF	TRBV7-2
CASSYSGRHYGYTF	TRBV6-5
CASSTRGAGIQYF	TRBV6-1
CASSPPVKRWETQYF	TRBV6-5
CASSLRTGSQPQHF	TRBV27
CSVEWQKNTEAFF	TRBV29-1
CASSYYRDRGRSPLHF	TRBV6-5
CASSYRNHYEQYF	TRBV2
CASSDRAAGNTIYF	TRBV11-2
CASSLLQGGYGYTF	TRBV28
CASSRQGDTGELFF	TRBV11-3
CASSRQVVNYGYTF	TRBV7-2
CASRNPGAGAFF	TRBV9
CASVLGQTYEQYF	TRBV7-9
CASSTGDAGNTIYF	TRBV9
CAIRTDLSDREQYF	TRBV6-1
CASSESTPPGRVRNQPQHF	TRBV10-1
CASSYSRGAYGYTF	TRBV6-5
CAISSTGLDDGYTF	TRBV10-3
CASSKVIDREAFF	TRBV19
CASSYSAGYAKNIQYF	TRBV6-6
CASSLAGFTDTQYF	TRBV5-1
CASSQVAGSGNTIYF	TRBV4-1
CASSLRTGGNEQFF	TRBV5-1
CASRRTEQETQYF	TRBV6-5
CASSELLGGNQPQHF	TRBV2
CASSLVGGPNTGELFF	TRBV7-2
CASSLDSYQPQHF	TRBV27
CASSPTGGSKTQYF	TRBV7-3
CATAGQPYSNQPQHF	TRBV10-3
CAWTSGGPEQYF	TRBV30
CASSEGRGYGYTF	TRBV10-1
CATSRDRGGYTF	TRBV15
CASRSTGTTEAFF	TRBV28
CASSFAGTIAYEQYF	TRBV28
CASSLESEETQYF	TRBV7-9
CASTSTVANTGELFF	TRBV5-1
CASSYSSAGDEKLFF	TRBV6-5
CASSLGGQGAGSPLHF	TRBV5-1
CASSIEGPARLGANVLTF	TRBV19
CASSYGGLAAFTGELFF	TRBV7-3